This T cell receptor (beta chain) was retrieved from a study of T cells in Graves' hyperthyroidism and ophthalmopathy. Study-wide context: Peripheral blood was acquired at first diagnosis, ahead of any therapy whatsoever. Study conclusions and caveats: Blood also carried most thyroid clonotypes expanded above 0.001. Ophthalmopathy prediction by the model preceded onset by a median about 6.8 months.

Remarks on this clonotype: The antigen is undetermined.

Amplification of TCR beta CDR3 regions used RNA as the template. A set of HTBI primers served as the primers for a first-round RT-PCR of the TCR CDR3. TCRdb recomputed calls from the multiplex PCR reads with MiXCR, one row per CDR3 protein. The sample consists of some 250,000 distinct CDR3 sequences, more than 14% of them appearing once. The J segment lost 4 bases and the V segment lost 3 bases, leaving 5 bases of the junction unmatched. This CDR3 region has 14 residues. CDR1 is LGHNA and CDR2 is YNFKEQ in the germline V gene. Material for sequencing was blood. The receptor was isolated from a woman aged 40-49 years with Graves' hyperthyroidism that later progressed to Graves' ophthalmopathy. The chain is built from TRBV4-2 and TRBJ2-5; 7 positions agree with TRBD2. CDR3 amino acids: CASSQLAGAETQYF. CDR3 DNA sequence: TGTGCCAGCAGCCAGCTTGCGGGAGCAGAGACCCAGTACTTC.